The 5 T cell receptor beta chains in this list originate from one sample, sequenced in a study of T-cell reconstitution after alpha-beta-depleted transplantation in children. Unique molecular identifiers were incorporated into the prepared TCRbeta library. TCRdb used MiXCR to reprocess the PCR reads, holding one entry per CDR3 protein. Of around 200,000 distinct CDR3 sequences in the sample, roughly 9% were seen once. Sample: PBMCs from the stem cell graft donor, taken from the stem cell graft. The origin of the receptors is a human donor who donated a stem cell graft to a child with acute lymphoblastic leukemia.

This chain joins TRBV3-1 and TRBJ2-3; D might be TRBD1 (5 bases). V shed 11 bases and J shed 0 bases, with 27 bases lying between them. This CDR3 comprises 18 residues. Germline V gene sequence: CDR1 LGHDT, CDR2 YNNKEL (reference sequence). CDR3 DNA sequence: TGTGCCCTCAGCCTATTCCACAGGACGGTTTCTAGCACAGATACGCAGTATTTT. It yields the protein CALSLFHRTVSSTDTQYF.

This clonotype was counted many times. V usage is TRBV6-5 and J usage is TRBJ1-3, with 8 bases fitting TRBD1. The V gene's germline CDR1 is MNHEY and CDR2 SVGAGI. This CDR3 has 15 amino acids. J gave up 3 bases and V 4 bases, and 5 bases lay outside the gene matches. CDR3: CASSSDRASGNTIYF. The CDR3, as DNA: TGTGCCAGCAGTTCGGACAGGGCTAGTGGAAACACCATATATTTT.

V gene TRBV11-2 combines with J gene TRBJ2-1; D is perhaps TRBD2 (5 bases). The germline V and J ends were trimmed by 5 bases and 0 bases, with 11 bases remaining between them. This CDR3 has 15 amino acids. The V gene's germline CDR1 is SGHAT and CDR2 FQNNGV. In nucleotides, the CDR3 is TGTGCCAGCAGCCACGGGGTTGCCTCCTACAATGAGCAGTTCTTC. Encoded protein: CASSHGVASYNEQFF. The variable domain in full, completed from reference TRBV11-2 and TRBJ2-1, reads EAGVAQSPRYKIIEKRQSVAFWCNPISGHATLYWYQQILGQGPKLLIQFQNNGVVDDSQLPKDRFSAERLKGVDSTLKIQPAKLEDSAVYLCASSHGVASYNEQFFGPGTRLTVL.

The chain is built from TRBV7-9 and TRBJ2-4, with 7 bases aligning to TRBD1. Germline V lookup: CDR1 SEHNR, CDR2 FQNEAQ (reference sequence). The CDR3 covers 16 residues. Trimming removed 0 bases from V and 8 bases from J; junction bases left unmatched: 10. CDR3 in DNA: TGTGCCAGCAGCTTAGCCCGGGACAGATCTTCTTACATTCAGTACTTC. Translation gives CASSLARDRSSYIQYF.

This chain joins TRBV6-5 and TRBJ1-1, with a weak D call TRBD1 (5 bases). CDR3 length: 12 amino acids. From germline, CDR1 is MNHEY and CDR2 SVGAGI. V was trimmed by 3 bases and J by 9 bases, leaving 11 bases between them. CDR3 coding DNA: TGTGCCAGCAGTTATAGGGGAGGAAAAGCTTTCTTT. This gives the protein CASSYRGGKAFF.